This paragraph covers one T cell receptor (beta chain) sequence. What it binds is unknown. Measured with immunoSEQ multiplex PCR; TCRdb has only the in-frame clones, and not every one. The repertoire holds about 59,000 clones, with about 86% as singletons. Unstimulated regulatory T cells (CD4+CD25+CD127-), CD4+CD25- non-regulatory cells, CD4 and CD8 cells were FACS-sorted from thawed PBMCs. This record belongs to a study of Tregs in tolerant kidney transplant recipients. Study results and caveats: The most relevant donor-specific Treg TCRbeta repertoire apparently came from expansion with activated donor B cells. Biological reproducibility was not directly addressed, but technical replication error appeared minimal.

CDR1 is SNHLY, CDR2 FYNNEI, per germline. Unmatched junction bases numbered 10, after V lost 4 bases and J lost 1 base. The CDR3 contains 18 residues. Sequenced sample: CD4+ T cells from blood. This receptor was taken from a human donor in good health. J is TRBJ1-5 and V is TRBV2, with TRBD1 identical over 10 bases. The CDR3 loop is CASSAKGQGIRSNQPQHF. CDR3 DNA: TGTGCCAGCAGTGCCAAGGGACAGGGGATAAGAAGCAATCAGCCCCAGCATTTT.